This T cell receptor beta chain was profiled in a study of control samples from healthy donors and cancer patients (TCRdb year 2020). The receptor library was made with the immunoSEQ multiplex PCR assay. TCRdb limited this immuneACCESS table to in-frame rearrangements with V and J called. A share of clones is missing; checked studies link under half to unresolved V genes, and the rest is unexplained. Present in this sample are approximately 170,000 clones, around 88% of which were seen just once. The biggest ten clones account for 4.9% of the sample. This clone has a handful of counts. No cognate antigen has been identified for it. Base quality data are lacking; no much larger clone is found one base away. Germline trimming: 4 bases from V, 2 bases from J; junction bases outside gene matches: 14. Its CDR3 holds 17 amino acids, cysteine through phenylalanine. Only the CDR3 portion is preserved as DNA: 51 bases, with reading frame beginning at the first base. The germline V gene provides CDR1 SGDLS and CDR2 YYNGEE.

The chain is encoded by TRBV9 joined to TRBJ1-2, with TRBD1 matching 7 junction bases. Specimen: blood. The TCR sequence derives from a woman in her twenties or thirties in good health. The encoded CDR3 is CASSPRQGRGGNYGYTF. The base sequence is TGTGCCAGCAGCCCTCGACAGGGCAGAGGGGGGAACTATGGCTACACCTTC.